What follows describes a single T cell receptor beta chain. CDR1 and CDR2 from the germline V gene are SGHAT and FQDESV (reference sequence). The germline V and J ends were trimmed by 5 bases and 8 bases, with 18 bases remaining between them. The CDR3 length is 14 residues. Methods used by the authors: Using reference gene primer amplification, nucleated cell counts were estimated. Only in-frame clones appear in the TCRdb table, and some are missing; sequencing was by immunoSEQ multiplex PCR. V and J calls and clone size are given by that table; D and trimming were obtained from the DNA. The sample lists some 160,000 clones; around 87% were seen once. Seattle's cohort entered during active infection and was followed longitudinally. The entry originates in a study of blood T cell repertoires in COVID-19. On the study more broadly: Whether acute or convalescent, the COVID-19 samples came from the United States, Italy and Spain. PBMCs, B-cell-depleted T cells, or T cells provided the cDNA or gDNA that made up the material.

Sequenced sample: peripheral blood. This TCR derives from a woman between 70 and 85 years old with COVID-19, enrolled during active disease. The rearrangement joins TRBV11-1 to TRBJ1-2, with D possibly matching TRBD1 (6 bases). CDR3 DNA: TGTGCCAGCAGCGACCTAAGACAGGTCAAAGGCTACACCTTC. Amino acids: CASSDLRQVKGYTF. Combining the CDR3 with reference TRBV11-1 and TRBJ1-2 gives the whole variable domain EAEVAQSPRYKITEKSQAVAFWCDPISGHATLYWYRQILGQGPELLVQFQDESVVDDSQLPKDRFSAERLKGVDSTLKIQPAELGDSAMYLCASSDLRQVKGYTFGSGTRLTVV.